This T cell receptor beta chain stems from a study of blood T cell repertoires in COVID-19. The wider study: Sample material is recorded as cDNA or gDNA derived from T cells, B-cell-depleted T cells, or PBMCs.

How the authors handled the data: Reference gene primer amplification gave nucleated cell count estimates. TCRdb's table, derived via immunoSEQ multiplex PCR, lists solely in-frame clones and lacks some. The V and J calls and clone size are taken from that table; D and trimming were inferred from the DNA. The profile shows 250,000 to 350,000 clones, around 90% of them singletons. Symptom resolution, clearance, or two negative PCRs marked the recovered donors of Cohort 3. The junction had 10 bases not matched to a gene; V was cut back by 7 bases and J by 8 bases. This CDR3 has 13 residues. Germline assignment: CDR1 MDHEN and CDR2 SYDVKM. This clone was detected once. Other DNA sequences from this sample encode an identical CDR3 as well.

The J gene is TRBJ1-2, the V gene TRBV28; 7 nucleotides align to TRBD1. The material sequenced was PBMCs or T cells enriched from blood (not recorded which). The TCR was taken from a woman aged 40 to 49 who had recovered from COVID-19. The CDR3 sequence: CASTLTGAYGYTF. The CDR3, as DNA: TGTGCCAGCACCTTAACAGGGGCCTACGGCTACACCTTC.